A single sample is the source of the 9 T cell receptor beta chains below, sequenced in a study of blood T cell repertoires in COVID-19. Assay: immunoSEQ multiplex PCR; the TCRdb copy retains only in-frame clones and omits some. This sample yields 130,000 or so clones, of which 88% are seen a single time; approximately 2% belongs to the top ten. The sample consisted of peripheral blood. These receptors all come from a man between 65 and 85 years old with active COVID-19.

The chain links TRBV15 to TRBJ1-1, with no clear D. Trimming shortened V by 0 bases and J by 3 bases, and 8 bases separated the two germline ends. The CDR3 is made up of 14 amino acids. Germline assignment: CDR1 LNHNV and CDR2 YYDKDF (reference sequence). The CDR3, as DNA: TGTGCCACCAGCAGAGATCGGACTCACACTGAAGCTTTCTTT. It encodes CATSRDRTHTEAFF.

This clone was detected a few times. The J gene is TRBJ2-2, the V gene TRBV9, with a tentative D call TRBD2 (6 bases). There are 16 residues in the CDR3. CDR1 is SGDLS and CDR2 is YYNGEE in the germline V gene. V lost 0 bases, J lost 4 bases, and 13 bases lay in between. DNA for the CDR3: TGTGCCAGCAGCGTAGTGGGAGCGGGCCCCACCGGGGAGCTGTTTTTT. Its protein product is CASSVVGAGPTGELFF. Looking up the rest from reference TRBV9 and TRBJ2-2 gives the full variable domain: DSGVTQTPKHLITATGQRVTLRCSPRSGDLSVYWYQQSLDQGLQFLIQYYNGEERAKGNILERFSAQQFPDLHSELNLSSLELGDSALYFCASSVVGAGPTGELFFGEGSRLTVL.

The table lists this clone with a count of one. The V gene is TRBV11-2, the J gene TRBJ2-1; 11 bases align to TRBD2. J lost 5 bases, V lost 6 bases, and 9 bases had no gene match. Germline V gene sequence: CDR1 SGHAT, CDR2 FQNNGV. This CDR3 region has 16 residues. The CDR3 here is CASRRTSGSINNEQFF. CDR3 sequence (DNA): TGTGCCAGCAGAAGAACTAGCGGGAGTATCAACAATGAGCAGTTCTTC.

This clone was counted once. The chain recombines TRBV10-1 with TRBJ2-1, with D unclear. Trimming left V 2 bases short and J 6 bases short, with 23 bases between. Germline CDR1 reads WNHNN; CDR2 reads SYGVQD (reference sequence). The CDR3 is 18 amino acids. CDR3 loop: CASSEESLTNRVPNEQFF. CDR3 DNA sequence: TGCGCCAGCAGTGAGGAAAGCCTTACCAACCGGGTCCCCAATGAGCAGTTCTTC.

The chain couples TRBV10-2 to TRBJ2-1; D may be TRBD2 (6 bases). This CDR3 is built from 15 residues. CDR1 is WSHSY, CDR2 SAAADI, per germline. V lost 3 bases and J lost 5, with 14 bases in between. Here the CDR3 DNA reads TGCGCCAGCAGTGATTTGGCGGGGCGGGACAATGAGCAGTTCTTC. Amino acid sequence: CASSDLAGRDNEQFF.

In DNA form, the CDR3 reads TGTGCCAGCAGTCTCAGGGATACTGAAGCTTTCTTT. It specifies CASSLRDTEAFF. The rearrangement links TRBV2 to TRBJ1-1, with a tentative D call TRBD1 (5 bases). Trimming stripped 5 bases from V and 5 bases from J, with 9 bases between. The CDR3 is 12 residues long. The germline V gene has CDR1 SNHLY and CDR2 FYNNEI.

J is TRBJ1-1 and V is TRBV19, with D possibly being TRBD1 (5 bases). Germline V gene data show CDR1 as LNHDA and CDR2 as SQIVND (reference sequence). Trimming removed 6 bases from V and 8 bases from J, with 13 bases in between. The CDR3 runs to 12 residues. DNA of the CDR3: TGTGCCAGTAGCCCCGGGGCGGGAGAAGCTTTCTTT. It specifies CASSPGAGEAFF. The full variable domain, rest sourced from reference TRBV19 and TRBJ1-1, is DGGITQSPKYLFRKEGQNVTLSCEQNLNHDAMYWYRQDPGQGLRLIYYSQIVNDFQKGDIAEGYSVSREKKESFPLTVTSAQKNPTAFYLCASSPGAGEAFFGQGTRLTVV.

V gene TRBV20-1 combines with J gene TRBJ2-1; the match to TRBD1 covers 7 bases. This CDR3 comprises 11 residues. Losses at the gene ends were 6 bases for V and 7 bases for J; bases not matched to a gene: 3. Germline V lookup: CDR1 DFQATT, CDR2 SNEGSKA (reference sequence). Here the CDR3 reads CSATQGNEQFF. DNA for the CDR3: TGCAGTGCAACACAGGGGAATGAGCAGTTCTTC.

In nucleotides, the CDR3 is TGTGCCAGCTCAGAAACAGTGCTCACTGAAGCTTTCTTT. It encodes CASSETVLTEAFF. The J gene is TRBJ1-1, the V gene TRBV18; D is unresolved. Between the trimmed V and J ends, which lost 5 bases and 4 bases, there was a span of 11 bases. The CDR3 sequence is 13 residues long. Germline V gene lookup returns CDR1 KGHSH and CDR2 LQKENI.